This entry concerns a single TCR beta chain. What it binds is unknown. The study ran the assay at deep level. Genomic DNA (from each subset) was split evenly across several immunoSEQ plates. Profiling relied on immunoSEQ multiplex PCR, and the TCRdb table lists in-frame clones only, not all of them. The sample gives about 1 million clones, roughly 70% of which show up once; roughly 1.5% is in the top ten. These data come from a study of shared clonotypes between healthy human individuals. The study's findings and limits: A few donors had around 5.5% of their naive CD4 clonotypes in common. Shared clonotypes across all four donors exceeded non-shared ones in generation probability.

Germline V gives CDR1 SGHVS, CDR2 FQNEAQ. CDR3 length equals 14 residues. J gave up 4 bases and V 3 bases, and 2 bases lay outside the gene matches. Material: memory CD4+ T cells sorted from blood. The sample's subset: CD45RA-negative fraction. The clonotype originates from a man younger than 30 in good health. The chain combines TRBV7-8 with TRBJ2-7; 11 bases map to TRBD2. In nucleotides, the CDR3 is TGTGCCAGCAGCTTTTTAGCGGGAGGGTACGAGCAGTACTTC. Encoded protein: CASSFLAGGYEQYF.